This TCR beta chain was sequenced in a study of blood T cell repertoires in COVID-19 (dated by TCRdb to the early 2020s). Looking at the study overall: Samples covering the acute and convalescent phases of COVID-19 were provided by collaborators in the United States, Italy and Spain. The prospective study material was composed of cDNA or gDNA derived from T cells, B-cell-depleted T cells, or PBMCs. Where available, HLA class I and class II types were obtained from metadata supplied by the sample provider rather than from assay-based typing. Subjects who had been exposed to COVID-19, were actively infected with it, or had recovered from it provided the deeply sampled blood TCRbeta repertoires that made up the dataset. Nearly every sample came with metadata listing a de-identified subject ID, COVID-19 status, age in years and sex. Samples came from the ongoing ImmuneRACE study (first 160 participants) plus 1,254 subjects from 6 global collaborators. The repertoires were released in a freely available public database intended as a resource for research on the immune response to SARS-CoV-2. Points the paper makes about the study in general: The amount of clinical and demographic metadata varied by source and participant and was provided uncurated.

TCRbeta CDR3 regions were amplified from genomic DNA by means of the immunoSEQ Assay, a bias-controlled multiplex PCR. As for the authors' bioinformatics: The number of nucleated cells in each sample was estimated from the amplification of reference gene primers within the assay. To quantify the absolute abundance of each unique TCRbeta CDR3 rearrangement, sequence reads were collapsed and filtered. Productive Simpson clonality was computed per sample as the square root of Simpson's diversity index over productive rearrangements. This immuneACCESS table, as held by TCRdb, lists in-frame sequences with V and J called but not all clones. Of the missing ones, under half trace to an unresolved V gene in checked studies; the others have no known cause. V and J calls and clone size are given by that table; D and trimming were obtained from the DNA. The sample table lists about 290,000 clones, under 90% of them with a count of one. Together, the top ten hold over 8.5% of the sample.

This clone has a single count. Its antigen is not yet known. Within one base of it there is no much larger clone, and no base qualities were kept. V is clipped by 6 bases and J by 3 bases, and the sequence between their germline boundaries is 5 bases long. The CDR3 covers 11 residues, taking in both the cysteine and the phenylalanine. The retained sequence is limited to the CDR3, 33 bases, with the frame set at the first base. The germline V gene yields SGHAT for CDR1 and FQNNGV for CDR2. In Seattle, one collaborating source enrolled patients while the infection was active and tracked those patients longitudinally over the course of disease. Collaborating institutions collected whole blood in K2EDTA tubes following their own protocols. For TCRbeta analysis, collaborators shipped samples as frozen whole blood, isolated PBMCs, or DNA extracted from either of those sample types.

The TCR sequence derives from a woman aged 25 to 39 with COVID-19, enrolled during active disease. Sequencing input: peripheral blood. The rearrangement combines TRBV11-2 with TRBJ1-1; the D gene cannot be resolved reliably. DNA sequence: TGTGCCAGCAGACAGTACACTGAAGCTTTCTTT. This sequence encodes CASRQYTEAFF. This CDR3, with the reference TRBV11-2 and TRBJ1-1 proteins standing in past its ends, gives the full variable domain EAGVAQSPRYKIIEKRQSVAFWCNPISGHATLYWYQQILGQGPKLLIQFQNNGVVDDSQLPKDRFSAERLKGVDSTLKIQPAKLEDSAVYLCASRQYTEAFFGQGTRLTVV.